Below are 10 T cell receptor beta chains sequenced from a single sample in a study of low-dose radiotherapy and immunotherapy resistance in tumors. First-strand cDNA used TRAV- and TRBV-specific primers, covering alpha and beta chains. PCR amplification of the TCRs was performed with Phusion for 20 to 25 PCR cycles, and it relied on a constant-region primer together with a V-primer adapter. TCRdb itself ran the reads through MiXCR, one entry per CDR3 protein. This table holds more than 85,000 distinct CDR3 sequences, 8% to 10% found once. As to time point: before trial treatment. This sample comprised PBMCs, obtained before treatment. These receptors originate from a male donor with prostate cancer.

This clonotype was counted between two and nine times. The chain links TRBV9 to TRBJ2-7; 10 nucleotides line up with TRBD2. Germline V gene lookup returns CDR1 SGDLS and CDR2 YYNGEE. CDR3 length: 16 residues. The junction had 10 bases not matched to a gene; V was cut back by 1 base and J by 6 bases. The DNA for the CDR3 is TGTGCCAGCAGCGTATCCCCTAGCGGGAGCTCAGGCGAGCAGTACTTC. Encoded protein: CASSVSPSGSSGEQYF. Looking up the rest from reference TRBV9 and TRBJ2-7 gives the full variable domain: DSGVTQTPKHLITATGQRVTLRCSPRSGDLSVYWYQQSLDQGLQFLIQYYNGEERAKGNILERFSAQQFPDLHSELNLSSLELGDSALYFCASSVSPSGSSGEQYFGPGTRLTVT.

As DNA, the CDR3 is TGTGCCAGTAGTATTCCGGGGCAGGCAGGAGAGACCCAGTACTTC. Translation gives CASSIPGQAGETQYF. This sequence joins TRBV19 and TRBJ2-5; D may match TRBD1 or TRBD2 (5 bases each). V lost 3 bases and J 4 bases, leaving 15 bases between the germline ends. The CDR3 spans 15 residues. In germline, CDR1 is LNHDA, CDR2 SQIVND (reference sequence).

This clonotype was detected only a few times. The CDR3 spells CASSPPHYLTGPSGNTIYF. The CDR3 bases are TGTGCCAGCAGTCCGCCTCACTACCTGACAGGGCCCTCTGGAAACACCATATATTTT. The V and J genes are TRBV28 and TRBJ1-3; the match to TRBD1 covers 7 bases. With 5 bases clipped from V and 0 bases from J, the junction kept 16 bases outside the gene matches. Per germline, CDR1 MDHEN and CDR2 SYDVKM. The CDR3 spans 19 residues.

This clonotype was detected once. Likely a read error: the CDR3 ends without its conserved phenylalanine or tryptophan. J is TRBJ2-1 and V is TRBV5-5, with 13 positions matching TRBD2. This CDR3 is 15 amino acids long. Germline assignment: CDR1 SGHKS and CDR2 YYEKEE (reference sequence). V lost 5 bases, J lost 10 bases, and 9 bases stayed unmatched. The CDR3 DNA is TGTGCCAGCAGTCGCACTAGCGGGAGGGTGGAGGAGCAGTTCTCC. This encodes CASSRTSGRVEEQFS.

The sample holds many counts of this clonotype. This rearrangement joins TRBV12-3 or TRBV12-4 to TRBJ2-3, with 7 bases lining up with TRBD2. The CDR3 extends over 14 amino acids. V lost 6 bases to trimming and J lost 2 bases; unmatched junction nucleotides: 5. The CDR3 is CASRVAGLTDTQYF. Written as DNA, the CDR3 is TGTGCCAGCAGGGTAGCGGGCCTCACAGATACGCAGTATTTT.

This clonotype was seen repeatedly, ten times or more. The V and J genes are TRBV29-1 and TRBJ2-3; D is unclear. The germline CDR1 and CDR2 sequences are SQVTM and ANQGSEA. The CDR3 consists of 11 residues. V was clipped by 4 bases and J by 3 bases, with 5 bases between them. The CDR3, as DNA: TGCAGCGTTGTAGGGACAGATACGCAGTATTTT. Protein: CSVVGTDTQYF.

In this sample, this clonotype turned up many times. In DNA form, the CDR3 reads TGCAGCGTTGGGTCACAGGGAGTGAAGACCCAGTACTTC. It encodes CSVGSQGVKTQYF. J is TRBJ2-5 and V is TRBV29-1; D may be TRBD1 (6 bases). The CDR3 totals 13 residues. Looked up from germline, CDR1 is SQVTM and CDR2 is ANQGSEA. V was cut by 4 bases and J by 6 bases, with 15 bases left in between.

This clonotype was counted ten times or more. The V call is TRBV29-1, the J call TRBJ2-4, with 8 bases matching TRBD1. CDR1 and CDR2 from the germline V gene are SQVTM and ANQGSEA. V gave up 6 bases and J gave up 7 bases; unmatched junction bases: 8. The CDR3 spans 13 residues. DNA of the CDR3: TGCAGCGTCGGTGGACAGGGCGGCAACATTCAGTACTTC. Its translation is CSVGGQGGNIQYF.

Note on this clonotype: A read error is the likely source, as a far larger clone sits one nucleotide away. The chain has TRBV6-6 and TRBJ1-2; TRBD1 agrees at 9 bases. V was pared by 5 bases and J by 6 bases, with 4 bases of the junction left unmatched. The V gene's germline CDR1 is MNHNY and CDR2 SVGAGI (reference sequence). There are 13 residues in the CDR3. CDR3 in DNA: TGTGCCAGCAGTGAAGGGACAGGGAATGGCTACACCTTC. Residues: CASSEGTGNGYTF.

The table lists this clonotype with many counts. The CDR3 DNA sequence: TGTGCCAGCGCTGAACAGGGCCAAGAGACCCAGTACTTC. It translates to CASAEQGQETQYF. The chain uses TRBV12-3 or TRBV12-4 and TRBJ2-5; D possibly corresponds to TRBD1 (6 bases). The length of the CDR3 is 13 residues. Trimming cost V 8 bases and J 1 base, with 11 bases left between them.